This T cell receptor beta chain came from a study of blood T cell repertoires in COVID-19. This table comes from immunoSEQ multiplex PCR, and its TCRdb copy is limited to in-frame clones, with some not included. The sample contains around 100,000 clones, approximately 86% of which appear only once. This clone turned up a few times. Sequencing input: peripheral blood. The clonotype originates from a man over 45 with active or convalescent COVID-19.

CDR3 sequence (DNA): TGTGCCAGCAGCTTATCAGGCACCGGGGAGCTGTTTTTT. This gives the protein CASSLSGTGELFF. The gene calls are TRBV7-6 and TRBJ2-2, with D uncertain. CDR3 length: 13 amino acids. V dropped 2 bases and J dropped 4 bases, with 5 bases sitting between them. Germline loops: CDR1 SGHVS, CDR2 FNYEAQ.